The 21 T cell receptor beta chains given below trace back to one sample, sequenced in a study of CD8+ T cells in alopecia areata. RNA, once extracted, was reverse transcribed into cDNA for use as the sequencing template. Only in-frame clones appear in the TCRdb table, and some are missing; sequencing was by immunoSEQ multiplex PCR. The sample lists hundreds of thousands of clones; approximately 61% were seen once. The sample here was CD4+ T cells sorted from blood, taken at week 0. The receptors were gathered from a human donor with alopecia areata.

This clone was observed a few times. This chain connects TRBV18 to TRBJ1-2; the D is unclear. V was shortened by 3 bases and J by 5 bases, with 16 bases between the two germline ends. Germline values: CDR1 KGHSH, CDR2 LQKENI. The length of the CDR3 is 15 residues. Written as DNA, the CDR3 is TGTGCCAGCTCACCCGGATGGCACCGAGGTTATGGCTACACCTTC. Translating it yields CASSPGWHRGYGYTF.

This clone was recorded only once. The chain couples TRBV18 to TRBJ2-7; 9 bases fit TRBD1. This CDR3 comprises 15 residues. Per the germline V gene, CDR1 is KGHSH and CDR2 is LQKENI. J was trimmed by 2 bases and V by 5 bases; bases with no gene match: 7. The CDR3 reads CASSSGQGWAYEQYF. CDR3 nucleotide sequence: TGTGCCAGCTCATCCGGACAGGGGTGGGCCTACGAGCAGTACTTC.

This clone was detected only a few times. This rearrangement joins TRBV19 to TRBJ2-7; no definite D call. There are 13 residues in the CDR3. Deletions cut 3 bases from V and 4 bases from J, with 10 bases between. The V gene's germline CDR1 is LNHDA and CDR2 SQIVND (reference sequence). In DNA, the CDR3 is TGTGCCAGTAGTATGGAGCTCCGGTACGAGCAGTACTTC. This codes for CASSMELRYEQYF. Full variable domain (remainder filled in from reference TRBV19 and TRBJ2-7): DGGITQSPKYLFRKEGQNVTLSCEQNLNHDAMYWYRQDPGQGLRLIYYSQIVNDFQKGDIAEGYSVSREKKESFPLTVTSAQKNPTAFYLCASSMELRYEQYFGPGTRLTVT.

Turning to this clone: The same CDR3 is also encoded by other DNA sequences in this sample. The J gene is TRBJ1-1, the V gene TRBV30, with D maybe TRBD1 (6 bases). CDR1 is GTSNPN, CDR2 SVGIG, per germline (reference sequence). This CDR3 comprises 14 residues. Trimming left V 1 base short and J 1 base short, with 10 bases between. CDR3 sequence reads: CAWSGRGRNTEAFF. CDR3 bases: TGTGCCTGGAGTGGCAGGGGCAGGAACACTGAAGCTTTCTTT. Combining the CDR3 with reference TRBV30 and TRBJ1-1 gives the whole variable domain SQTIHQWPATLVQPVGSPLSLECTVEGTSNPNLYWYRQAAGRGLQLLFYSVGIGQISSEVPQNLSASRPQDRQFILSSKKLLLSDSGFYLCAWSGRGRNTEAFFGQGTRLTVV.

This clone came up a few times. The chain uses TRBV29-1 and TRBJ2-5; D unresolved. CDR3 length: 11 residues. The V and J ends lost 6 bases and 2 bases respectively, with 7 bases between them. Germline V gene lookup returns CDR1 SQVTM and CDR2 ANQGSEA. CDR3 nucleotides: TGCAGCGTCACCCCACAAGAGACCCAGTACTTC. Its protein product is CSVTPQETQYF.

This chain joins TRBV5-4 and TRBJ2-5; D call uncertain. V was clipped by 4 bases and J by 2 bases, with 12 bases between them. Per germline, CDR1 SGHNT and CDR2 YYREEE (reference sequence). CDR3 length: 14 amino acids. The CDR3 protein is CASSRFQEQETQYF. The CDR3 DNA reads as TGTGCCAGCAGCCGTTTCCAGGAGCAAGAGACCCAGTACTTC.

The genes are TRBV2 and TRBJ2-5; tentatively, D is TRBD1 (6 bases). V lost 11 bases and J 2 bases, leaving 15 bases between the germline ends. Germline V gene data show CDR1 as SNHLY and CDR2 as FYNNEI. The CDR3 spans 13 residues. This CDR3 reads CAGGRDIQETQYF. The CDR3 nucleotides are TGTGCCGGGGGCAGAGACATACAAGAGACCCAGTACTTC.

V is TRBV30 and J is TRBJ1-1, with D perhaps TRBD1 (5 bases). This CDR3 has 13 amino acids. Trimming removed 0 bases at V and 7 bases at J, with 12 bases between. Germline CDR1 and CDR2: GTSNPN and SVGIG (reference sequence). The CDR3 loop is CAWSVRRGDEAFF. Here the CDR3 DNA reads TGTGCCTGGAGTGTACGTCGAGGGGATGAAGCTTTCTTT.

V usage is TRBV11-2 and J usage is TRBJ2-3; 7 bases align to TRBD1. The CDR3 covers 16 residues. Germline values: CDR1 SGHAT, CDR2 FQNNGV. The V gene end was trimmed by 0 bases and the J gene end by 4 bases; junction bases not matched to a gene: 7. The CDR3 loop reads CASSLDGDSSADTQYF. In nucleotides, the CDR3 is TGTGCCAGCAGCTTAGACGGGGACAGTTCGGCAGATACGCAGTATTTT.

The chain uses TRBV4-1 and TRBJ1-2; 7 bases are shared with TRBD1. Per the germline V gene, CDR1 is MGHRA and CDR2 is YSYEKL. V lost 4 bases, J lost 6 bases, and 11 bases stayed unmatched. The CDR3 is 15 amino acids. CDR3 DNA sequence: TGCGCCAGCAGCCGTGATGACAGGGCCCAACATGGCTACACCTTC. This translates into CASSRDDRAQHGYTF.

A remark on this clone: The same CDR3 can be traced to other DNA sequences in this sample. The rearrangement links TRBV29-1 to TRBJ1-5; TRBD1 aligns across 8 bases. In germline, CDR1 is SQVTM, CDR2 ANQGSEA. V lost 7 bases, J lost 3 bases, and 5 bases stayed unmatched. The CDR3 spans 13 residues. CDR3: CSAGQGLNQPQHF. The CDR3 DNA sequence: TGCAGCGCCGGACAGGGACTCAATCAGCCCCAGCATTTT. Full variable domain (rest looked up from reference TRBV29-1 and TRBJ1-5): SAVISQKPSRDICQRGTSLTIQCQVDSQVTMMFWYRQQPGQSLTLIATANQGSEATYESGFVIDKFPISRPNLTFSTLTVSNMSPEDSSIYLCSAGQGLNQPQHFGDGTRLSIL.

Details on this clone: The sample holds other DNA sequences that translate to the same CDR3. This chain joins TRBV5-1 and TRBJ2-5; the D is unclear. In germline, CDR1 is SGHRS, CDR2 YFSETQ. The CDR3 covers 13 residues. V was shortened by 4 bases and J by 1 base, with 8 bases between the two germline ends. The chain's CDR3 is CASSGTSQETQYF. The CDR3 DNA reads TGCGCCAGCAGCGGCACCTCCCAAGAGACCCAGTACTTC.

This chain's CDR3 is CASSPRQDYTGELFF. CDR3 bases: TGCGCCAGCAGCCCGCGACAGGATTACACCGGGGAGCTGTTTTTT. V and J are TRBV5-1 and TRBJ2-2, with D perhaps matching TRBD1 (6 bases). The germline V gene encodes CDR1 SGHRS and CDR2 YFSETQ. This CDR3 region has 15 residues. Deletions cut 4 bases from V and 3 bases from J, with 13 bases between.

The gene calls are TRBV7-9 and TRBJ1-1; no firm D call. The CDR3 contains 15 residues. V was trimmed by 5 bases and J by 1 base, leaving 14 bases between them. Looked up from germline, CDR1 is SEHNR and CDR2 is FQNEAQ (reference sequence). In DNA form, the CDR3 reads TGTGCCAGCAGCCCAAATCCTAGTTCGAACACTGAAGCTTTCTTT. It is translated as CASSPNPSSNTEAFF.

The V call is TRBV23-1, the J call TRBJ1-5, with D possibly matching TRBD1 (5 bases). TRBV23-1 belongs to the ORF category, with a function that is uncertain. The V end lost 10 bases, the J end lost 3 bases, and 13 bases lay between the germline ends. This CDR3 comprises 13 residues. CDR3 nucleotide sequence: TGCGCCACTCCGGGAGGGGACAATCAGCCCCAGCATTTT. It specifies CATPGGDNQPQHF.

With regard to this clone: No DNA is shown, since the ends of the CDR3 on it are uncertain; the CDR3 is the one TCRdb lists. This chain links TRBV9 with TRBJ1-2; whether TRBD1, the table's D call, matches the DNA was not checked. The CDR3 adds up to 15 amino acids, both ends counted. Germline V gene lookup returns CDR1 SGDLS and CDR2 YYNGEE. The CDR3 loop reads CASSVAGGTGDTLGF.

This clone occurred a few times. The chain is built from TRBV6-5 and TRBJ1-5; no reliable D call. The CDR3 runs to 14 residues. In germline, CDR1 is MNHEY, CDR2 SVGAGI. Trimming removed 4 bases from V and 5 bases from J, with 12 bases in between. Here the CDR3 DNA reads TGTGCCAGCAGTTCGGAAGGGAAGGATCAGCCCCAGCATTTT. It yields the protein CASSSEGKDQPQHF.

The chain combines TRBV2 with TRBJ1-5; perhaps TRBD1 as D (6 bases). Germline CDR1 and CDR2: SNHLY and FYNNEI. There are 14 residues in the CDR3. V gave up 6 bases and J gave up 6 bases, with 15 bases separating them. Here the CDR3 DNA reads TGTGCCAGCAGCGTACAGGGAGTCGGTCAGCCCCAGCATTTT. This sequence encodes CASSVQGVGQPQHF.

The V gene is TRBV9, the J gene TRBJ1-6; D unclear. Trimming removed 3 bases from V and 0 bases from J, with 4 bases in between. Germline-derived CDR1 and CDR2 are SGDLS and YYNGEE. The CDR3 consists of 14 residues. The CDR3 coding sequence is TGTGCCAGCAGCGCCAGCTCCTATAATTCACCCCTCCACTTT. Translated, it gives CASSASSYNSPLHF. Using reference TRBV9 and TRBJ1-6 for the parts outside the CDR3, the full variable domain is DSGVTQTPKHLITATGQRVTLRCSPRSGDLSVYWYQQSLDQGLQFLIQYYNGEERAKGNILERFSAQQFPDLHSELNLSSLELGDSALYFCASSASSYNSPLHFGNGTRLTVT.

This clone was observed a single time. The chain has TRBV30 and TRBJ2-1; D possibly corresponds to TRBD1 (6 bases). V was clipped by 3 bases and J by 0 bases, with 12 bases between them. The CDR3 consists of 15 residues. The germline CDR1 and CDR2 sequences are GTSNPN and SVGIG (reference sequence). CDR3 nucleotide sequence: TGTGCCTGGAGACTTCAACAGGGCTCCTACAATGAGCAGTTCTTC. Its protein is CAWRLQQGSYNEQFF.

The V gene is TRBV29-1, the J gene TRBJ2-7, with 10 bases lining up with TRBD1. CDR3 length: 12 amino acids. Germline CDR1 reads SQVTM; CDR2 reads ANQGSEA. V trimming: 7 bases; J trimming: 7 bases; junction bases outside the gene matches: 7. The chain's CDR3 is CSAQTGGGEQYF. The DNA for the CDR3 is TGCAGCGCCCAGACAGGGGGCGGGGAGCAGTACTTC.